A single sample gave rise to the 20 T cell receptor beta chains below, sequenced in a study of blood T cell repertoires in COVID-19. Repertoires were generated with immunoSEQ multiplex PCR, while TCRdb's copy carries only in-frame clones and drops some. Of over 75,000 clones detected, about 90% appear once; the ten largest clones hold 4.2%. Sequenced: peripheral blood. These receptors originate from a human donor with COVID-19, enrolled during active disease. The donor label of this sample is uncertain.

This chain links TRBV6-6 with TRBJ2-7; 10 positions match TRBD2. The CDR3 is 15 amino acids. J gave up 1 base and V 5 bases, and 5 bases lay outside the gene matches. CDR1 MNHNY and CDR2 SVGAGI come from the germline V gene (reference sequence). The CDR3 DNA reads TGTGCCAGCAGTATTGATAGCGGGGGGTCCTACGAGCAGTACTTC. It specifies CASSIDSGGSYEQYF.

This chain joins TRBV6-5 and TRBJ1-2, with 7 nucleotides matching TRBD1. In germline, CDR1 is MNHEY, CDR2 SVGAGI. CDR3 length: 14 residues. Germline trimming cut 7 bases from V and 4 bases from J; bases unmatched to any gene: 9. CDR3 residues: CASTTGQASYGYTF. The CDR3 DNA reads TGTGCCAGCACTACCGGACAGGCCTCCTATGGCTACACCTTC.

The CDR3 region has the DNA TGTGCCAGTAGTACCGGGTATAATGAAAAACTGTTTTTT. Protein product: CASSTGYNEKLFF. The chain carries TRBV19 and TRBJ1-4; no reliable D call. Germline V gene sequence: CDR1 LNHDA, CDR2 SQIVND (reference sequence). V was pared by 4 bases and J by 4 bases, with 7 bases between. CDR3 length: 13 residues. Looking up the rest from reference TRBV19 and TRBJ1-4 gives the full variable domain: DGGITQSPKYLFRKEGQNVTLSCEQNLNHDAMYWYRQDPGQGLRLIYYSQIVNDFQKGDIAEGYSVSREKKESFPLTVTSAQKNPTAFYLCASSTGYNEKLFFGSGTQLSVL.

The V and J genes are TRBV6-5 and TRBJ1-6, with TRBD1 matching over 7 bases. In germline, CDR1 is MNHEY, CDR2 SVGAGI. Trimming took 4 bases from V and 9 from J; bases not matched to a gene: 9. The CDR3 contains 15 residues. CDR3 DNA: TGTGCCAGCAGTTTATCCGGGACAGAAGGTTCACCCCTCCACTTT. It is translated as CASSLSGTEGSPLHF.

The chain has TRBV5-1 and TRBJ2-1; 7 bases match TRBD2. The germline gives CDR1 SGHRS, CDR2 YFSETQ. This CDR3 has 16 residues. Unmatched junction bases numbered 3, after V lost 0 bases and J lost 0 bases. The CDR3 DNA is TGCGCCAGCAGCTTGGGTGGCGGGAGCTCCTACAATGAGCAGTTCTTC. Its translation: CASSLGGGSSYNEQFF.

The chain links TRBV10-3 to TRBJ1-5; D call uncertain. V was clipped by 8 bases and J by 0 bases, with 11 bases between them. CDR1 ENHRY and CDR2 SYGVKD come from the germline V gene. The CDR3 runs to 14 residues. The chain's CDR3 is CAIAAQDSNQPQHF. DNA of the CDR3: TGTGCCATCGCTGCGCAGGATAGCAATCAGCCCCAGCATTTT.

J is TRBJ2-2 and V is TRBV4-1; TRBD1 matches 8 bases. The germline V gene has CDR1 MGHRA and CDR2 YSYEKL. The V segment lost 4 bases and the J segment 0 bases; nucleotides outside the gene matches: 4. The CDR3 is 16 residues long. Here the CDR3 DNA reads TGCGCCAGCAGCCCCCGGGACAGGTCGAACACCGGGGAGCTGTTTTTT. Translation gives CASSPRDRSNTGELFF.

The chain links TRBV9 to TRBJ1-4; tentative D call: TRBD1 (5 bases). Looked up from germline, CDR1 is SGDLS and CDR2 is YYNGEE. V was trimmed by 0 bases and J by 7 bases, leaving 10 bases between them. CDR3 length equals 14 residues. The CDR3 sequence: CASSVGGIPEKLFF. The CDR3 DNA reads TGTGCCAGCAGCGTAGGGGGCATACCTGAAAAACTGTTTTTT. The variable domain in full, completed from reference TRBV9 and TRBJ1-4, reads DSGVTQTPKHLITATGQRVTLRCSPRSGDLSVYWYQQSLDQGLQFLIQYYNGEERAKGNILERFSAQQFPDLHSELNLSSLELGDSALYFCASSVGGIPEKLFFGSGTQLSVL.

This clone was counted a single time. V is TRBV19 and J is TRBJ1-4; 7 positions agree with TRBD1. With V trimmed by 11 bases and J by 2 bases, 11 bases remained unmatched. CDR1 and CDR2 from the germline V gene are LNHDA and SQIVND (reference sequence). This CDR3 region has 15 residues. The CDR3 nucleotides are TGTGCCGGCGGGCTGAAACAGGGGACTAATGAAAAACTGTTTTTT. Residues: CAGGLKQGTNEKLFF.

J is TRBJ1-1 and V is TRBV6-5, with D perhaps matching TRBD1 (5 bases). Per germline, CDR1 MNHEY and CDR2 SVGAGI. Between the trimmed V and J ends, which lost 1 base and 4 bases, there was a span of 13 bases. The CDR3 loop spans 15 amino acids. This CDR3 is CASSYFGGSGTEAFF. The CDR3 region has the DNA TGTGCCAGCAGTTACTTCGGGGGGTCGGGCACTGAAGCTTTCTTT.

V and J are TRBV11-3 and TRBJ1-4; a possible D gene is TRBD1 (6 bases). Deletions cut 4 bases from V and 4 bases from J, with 10 bases between. There are 14 residues in the CDR3. The germline V gene has CDR1 SGHNT and CDR2 YENEEA. The CDR3 sequence is CASSSDRINEKLFF. The CDR3, as DNA: TGTGCCAGCAGCTCGGACAGAATTAATGAAAAACTGTTTTTT.

This clone appeared a single time. The V gene is TRBV5-1, the J gene TRBJ1-1; no firm D call. The CDR3 spans 15 residues. Per germline, CDR1 SGHRS and CDR2 YFSETQ. The V and J ends lost 2 bases and 5 bases respectively, with 16 bases between them. The CDR3 nucleotides are TGCGCCAGCAGCTTCGGTCGGGAAGTAAAGACTGAAGCTTTCTTT. Protein sequence: CASSFGREVKTEAFF.

The chain has TRBV18 and TRBJ2-7; 9 positions agree with TRBD1. With 4 bases clipped from V and 3 bases from J, the junction kept 4 bases outside the gene matches. The germline CDR1 and CDR2 sequences are KGHSH and LQKENI. The CDR3 sequence is 14 residues long. CDR3: CASSQGQGGYEQYF. CDR3 nucleotides: TGTGCCAGCTCACAGGGACAGGGAGGCTACGAGCAGTACTTC.

The chain has TRBV27 and TRBJ1-2; D remains ambiguous. The germline gives CDR1 MNHEY, CDR2 SMNVEV (reference sequence). This CDR3 comprises 14 residues. V was shortened by 8 bases and J by 8 bases, with 21 bases between the two germline ends. CDR3 protein: CASSFANRVWGYTF. In nucleotides, the CDR3 is TGTGCCAGCTCTTTTGCGAACCGGGTTTGGGGCTACACCTTC.

The chain couples TRBV5-1 to TRBJ2-5; 9 bases are shared with TRBD2. Germline V lookup: CDR1 SGHRS, CDR2 YFSETQ. The CDR3 is made up of 16 amino acids. Trimming removed 4 bases from V and 5 bases from J; junction bases left unmatched: 12. Here the CDR3 reads CASSELAGVGRETQYF. The CDR3 DNA follows: TGCGCCAGCAGCGAATTAGCGGGAGTGGGGCGGGAGACCCAGTACTTC.

J is TRBJ2-1 and V is TRBV2, with D perhaps matching TRBD2 (5 bases). Germline CDR1 reads SNHLY; CDR2 reads FYNNEI. The V gene lost 10 bases and the J gene lost 8 bases, with 21 bases spanning the gap. The CDR3 is 14 residues long. CDR3 coding DNA: TGTGCCAAACTACCCTTACTAGTGCCCGATGAGCAGTTCTTC. Protein product: CAKLPLLVPDEQFF.

J is TRBJ2-3 and V is TRBV9; 10 bases match TRBD2. The CDR3 has 15 residues. The J segment lost 3 bases and the V segment lost 0 bases, leaving 1 base of the junction unmatched. Germline V gene sequence: CDR1 SGDLS, CDR2 YYNGEE. CDR3 nucleotides: TGTGCCAGCAGCGTAGCGGGACTAGCGACAGATACGCAGTATTTT. Translating gives CASSVAGLATDTQYF.

The V call is TRBV19, the J call TRBJ2-7; D ambiguous. The V gene's germline CDR1 is LNHDA and CDR2 SQIVND (reference sequence). CDR3 length: 15 residues. The V and J ends lost 7 bases and 1 base respectively, with 17 bases between them. The CDR3 is CASTPGMGLSYEQYF. The CDR3 DNA is TGTGCCAGTACCCCAGGTATGGGTCTATCCTACGAGCAGTACTTC.

The chain couples TRBV2 to TRBJ2-1, with a tentative D call TRBD1 (5 bases). The CDR3 has 14 amino acids. Germline lookup yields CDR1 SNHLY and CDR2 FYNNEI. Trimming took off 5 bases at V and 10 bases at J, with 18 bases between the two ends. The CDR3 nucleotides are TGTGCCAGCAGTCCATCCGTCAGGGCGCGCGAGCAGTTCTTC. Translation gives CASSPSVRAREQFF.

CDR3 sequence (DNA): TGTGCCAGCAGCCAAGAAGGGGTGGACTATGGCTACACCTTC. Its protein is CASSQEGVDYGYTF. V gene TRBV3-1 (or the pseudogene TRBV3-2) combines with J gene TRBJ1-2; tentative D call: TRBD1 (5 bases). Trimming took off 0 bases at V and 3 bases at J, with 8 bases between the two ends. The CDR3 has 14 amino acids. CDR1 and CDR2 (germline): LGHDT, YNNKEL (reference sequence).